The clone carrying this TCR beta chain came up many times. Sample-barcoded 5' priming and a J-beta primer mix drove a second PCR of roughly 6 to 12 cycles. Each cDNA molecule was tagged by a template-switch adaptor with 12 random nucleotides. TCRdb recomputed calls from the 5' RACE reads with MiXCR, one row per CDR3 protein. The sample lists roughly 900,000 distinct CDR3 sequences; around 28% were seen once. Germline V gives CDR1 LGHNA, CDR2 YSLEER. The CDR3 is made up of 15 amino acids. V lost 4 bases to trimming and J lost 5 bases; unmatched junction nucleotides: 7. These data originate in a study of blood T cells in healthy people across ages. Study summary: The template switching approach captured approximately one barcoded beta molecule for every two T cells.

Extracted total RNA amounted to at least 5.5 micrograms for each sample. The specimen sequenced was blood. The receptor comes from a woman aged 80 or over in good health. The chain couples TRBV4-3 to TRBJ2-1; TRBD2 agrees at 8 bases. The chain's CDR3 is CASSPGLAVDNEQFF. For the CDR3, the DNA is TGCGCCAGCAGCCCCGGACTAGCTGTCGACAATGAGCAGTTCTTC.